One sample yielded the 7 T cell receptor beta chains listed below, sequenced in a study of blood T cell repertoires in COVID-19. This table comes from immunoSEQ multiplex PCR, and its TCRdb copy is limited to in-frame clones, with some not included. This sample has tens of thousands of clones, with around 87% found just once. Sequences were obtained from peripheral blood. The origin of the receptors is a man aged 55 to 69 with active COVID-19.

The gene calls are TRBV28 and TRBJ1-2; no firm D call. This CDR3 is 12 amino acids long. V lost 7 bases and J lost 8, with 14 bases in between. CDR1 is MDHEN and CDR2 is SYDVKM in the germline V gene. The CDR3 spells CASTDTGFGYTF. The DNA for the CDR3 is TGTGCCAGCACCGACACCGGCTTCGGCTACACCTTC.

CDR3 in amino acids: CASSLRQGRAEAFF. The DNA for the CDR3 is TGTGCCAGCAGCTTGAGGCAGGGGCGCGCTGAAGCTTTCTTT. The chain links TRBV5-4 to TRBJ1-1, with a tentative D call TRBD1 (6 bases). The CDR3 extends over 14 amino acids. Trimming removed 1 base at V and 6 bases at J, with 13 bases between. Germline values: CDR1 SGHNT, CDR2 YYREEE (reference sequence).

The chain joins TRBV2 to TRBJ2-1; TRBD2 agrees at 9 bases. CDR1 and CDR2 from the germline V gene are SNHLY and FYNNEI. There are 13 residues in the CDR3. V was pared by 6 bases and J by 11 bases, with 8 bases of the junction left unmatched. The CDR3 nucleotides read TGTGCCAGCAGCGAATCAAGCGGGGGGCAGCAGTTCTTC. This codes for CASSESSGGQQFF.

This chain joins TRBV5-1 and TRBJ1-2, with D unresolved. Trimming stripped 5 bases from V and 3 bases from J, with 11 bases between. The germline V gene has CDR1 SGHRS and CDR2 YFSETQ. There are 13 residues in the CDR3. The CDR3 region has the DNA TGCGCCAGCAGTAGGGAGGCCTACTATGGCTACACCTTC. Residues: CASSREAYYGYTF. Variable domain in full (rest from reference TRBV5-1 and TRBJ1-2): KAGVTQTPRYLIKTRGQQVTLSCSPISGHRSVSWYQQTPGQGLQFLFEYFSETQRNKGNFPGRFSGRQFSNSRSEMNVSTLELGDSALYLCASSREAYYGYTFGSGTRLTVV.

The rearrangement links TRBV19 to TRBJ1-2; TRBD1 matches at 8 bases. The germline V gene encodes CDR1 LNHDA and CDR2 SQIVND (reference sequence). This CDR3 has 13 residues. V shed 1 base and J 6 bases; nucleotides not matched to a gene: 1. The CDR3 reads CASSIAGGHGYTF. DNA for the CDR3: TGTGCCAGTAGTATAGCAGGGGGCCATGGCTACACCTTC.

The rearrangement uses TRBV19 and TRBJ2-7, with TRBD2 matching over 11 bases. V lost 2 bases and J lost 2; bases outside the gene matches: 2. The CDR3 spans 15 residues. CDR1 LNHDA and CDR2 SQIVND come from the germline V gene (reference sequence). CDR3 DNA: TGTGCCAGTAGTATACTAGCGGGGGGTACCTACGAGCAGTACTTC. It encodes CASSILAGGTYEQYF.

J is TRBJ1-1 and V is TRBV19; TRBD1 matches 9 bases. The length of the CDR3 is 16 residues. Germline V gene data show CDR1 as LNHDA and CDR2 as SQIVND (reference sequence). The V segment lost 1 base and the J segment 3 bases; nucleotides outside the gene matches: 6. CDR3 in DNA: TGTGCCAGTAGTATAGGGGGGACAGGGCACTACACTGAAGCTTTCTTT. It specifies CASSIGGTGHYTEAFF.